The 4 T cell receptor beta chains below were found in one sample sequenced in a study of T cell repertoires in cytomegalovirus infection. MiXCR, run by TCRdb on the reads, gives a single entry per CDR3 protein. The repertoire holds hundreds of thousands of distinct CDR3 sequences, roughly 33% seen once, with 18% in the top ten. Their antigen targets remain unknown. Sample: cultured PBMCs, taken from culture after CMV antigen stimulation. The source is a human donor in good health (CMV status not recorded). Some clones in this sample may be carry-over from other donors' samples.

This chain's CDR3 is CASSTGQVYEQYF. The CDR3 nucleotides are TGTGCCAGCAGCACGGGACAGGTCTACGAGCAGTACTTC. The V call is TRBV11-2, the J call TRBJ2-7; 8 nucleotides align to TRBD1. The germline V gene encodes CDR1 SGHAT and CDR2 FQNNGV. V lost 5 bases, J lost 3 bases, and 3 bases stayed unmatched. The length of the CDR3 is 13 residues.

In its sample, this clonotype was seen a few times. The chain has TRBV12-3 or TRBV12-4 and TRBJ2-1, with D maybe TRBD1 (5 bases). The CDR3 contains 16 residues. Between the trimmed V and J ends, which lost 2 bases and 0 bases, there was a span of 11 bases. The DNA for the CDR3 is TGTGCCAGCAGTTTAAGGGGCTGGAGCTCCTACAATGAGCAGTTCTTC. Translation: CASSLRGWSSYNEQFF.

In this sample, this clonotype turned up a few times. The CDR3 DNA reads TGTGCCAGCAGCTGGCCGGGACTAGCGGGGGGGCCAGGGAACAATGAGCAGTTCTTC. Protein: CASSWPGLAGGPGNNEQFF. The rearrangement links TRBV7-6 to TRBJ2-1, with 16 nucleotides matching TRBD2. In germline, CDR1 is SGHVS, CDR2 FNYEAQ. J gave up 5 bases and V 4 bases, and 11 bases lay outside the gene matches. This CDR3 comprises 19 residues.

CDR3 region: CSGGGGPDTQYF. For the CDR3, the DNA is TGCAGCGGGGGGGGGGGGCCAGATACGCAGTATTTT. The V and J genes are TRBV29-1 and TRBJ2-3; a weak D match, TRBD2 (7 bases). The V gene lost 7 bases and the J gene lost 4 bases, with 12 bases spanning the gap. The CDR3 spans 12 residues. Germline CDR1 reads SQVTM; CDR2 reads ANQGSEA.